This T cell receptor (beta chain) emerged from a study of metastatic and nonmetastatic thyroid tumors (TCRdb year 2020). A note on the overall study: Repertoires were compared across peripheral blood and tumor or nodule tissue samples from malignant and benign thyroid patients. The investigation overall reported the following: TCR beta diversity was reported as significantly higher in malignant tumors than in benign nodules, in both blood and tumor samples.

No treatment had been received by any patient before thyroid surgery. Using T-cell receptor beta sequencing, the researchers looked back retrospectively at clinical samples from patients, gathered between about 2012 and 2018. The library relied on PCR. Sequenced using an Illumina HiSeq 4000. High-throughput sequencing was used to profile the CDR3 region of the TCR beta-chain in every patient. As for the authors' bioinformatics: A classifier to discriminate distant-metastatic papillary thyroid cancer patients was built from CDR3 differences across clinicopathological groups. To measure repertoire diversity the researchers used the Shannon index, while the Morisita-Horn index served to gauge how similar the tumor and blood repertoires were. The public reads were reanalyzed by TCRdb: fastp trimming at Q25, MiXCR alignment, in-frame beta chains only. TCRdb's processing, not the authors', yielded these V and J calls. The sample table contains approximately 25,000 clones; only one count was recorded for around 15% of them. About 13% of the sample lies in the top ten.

Ends trimmed: V by 1 base, J by 5 bases; bases unmatched to a gene: 12. From cysteine to phenylalanine, the CDR3 is 18 amino acids long. This entry keeps only the CDR3 DNA: 54 bases, framed from base 1. Via the germline V gene (reference sequence), CDR1 is SGHAT and CDR2 FQDESV. This clone was detected many times. Its antigen is still unknown. Base qualities are not at hand, and no much larger clone is one base apart. The clonotype was recovered from a female donor with papillary thyroid cancer or a benign thyroid nodule (not recorded which). Some clones in this sample may be carry-over from other donors' samples. The V gene is TRBV11-1 and the J gene is TRBJ2-1, and TRBD2 matches 9 of the central bases. Sequencing was done on a sample of blood. The DNA sequence is TGTGCCAGCAGCTTAGGCTATAGCGGGAGAAGGGTCCACAATGAGCAGTTCTTC. It is translated as CASSLGYSGRRVHNEQFF.